Each of the 30 T cell receptor beta chains below was sequenced from the same sample in a study of identical twins. MiXCR was run by TCRdb on the 5' RACE reads, yielding one entry per CDR3 protein. Of some 1,600,000 distinct CDR3 sequences in the sample, about 31% were seen once. The source material was cord blood. Receptor source: a newborn girl in good health.

The CDR3 protein is CASSIYQGRTSSTDTQYF. Here the CDR3 DNA reads TGTGCCAGCAGCATTTATCAAGGGCGTACTTCTAGCACAGATACGCAGTATTTT. This sequence joins TRBV7-9 and TRBJ2-3; no clear D. The CDR3 sequence is 18 residues long. The germline gives CDR1 SEHNR, CDR2 FQNEAQ (reference sequence). The V and J ends lost 5 bases and 0 bases respectively, with 21 bases between them.

The V gene is TRBV5-4, the J gene TRBJ2-3, with D tentatively TRBD2 (5 bases). Germline lookup yields CDR1 SGHNT and CDR2 YYREEE (reference sequence). The CDR3 totals 16 residues. The V gene lost 0 bases and the J gene lost 4 bases, with 15 bases spanning the gap. CDR3 residues: CASSLGLRVGADTQYF. The DNA for the CDR3 is TGTGCCAGCAGCTTGGGCTTGAGGGTGGGTGCAGATACGCAGTATTTT.

The CDR3 DNA follows: TGTGCCAGCAGCTTAGGGGCAGGGGCTTGGTCTGGGGCCAACGTCCTGACTTTC. Translating it yields CASSLGAGAWSGANVLTF. The chain uses TRBV7-6 and TRBJ2-6, with D perhaps matching TRBD1 (6 bases). The CDR3 covers 18 residues. Trimming stripped 1 base from V and 1 base from J, with 14 bases between. Germline values: CDR1 SGHVS, CDR2 FNYEAQ.

The chain links TRBV20-1 to TRBJ2-1; D is unclear. V was shortened by 0 bases and J by 2 bases, with 11 bases between the two germline ends. Germline V CDR1 and CDR2: DFQATT, SNEGSKA (reference sequence). The length of the CDR3 is 15 residues. This chain's CDR3 is CSARDSNGTYNEQFF. The CDR3 DNA reads as TGCAGTGCTAGAGATTCTAACGGAACCTACAATGAGCAGTTCTTC.

As concerns this clonotype: The junction does not match germline at one end; this may be a read error. The chain carries TRBV29-1 and TRBJ2-1, with 7 bases matching TRBD2. Per germline, CDR1 SQVTM and CDR2 ANQGSEA. The CDR3 has 16 residues. CDR3 nucleotides: TGCAGCGTGGGGTATGCGGGAGACCTGTTTGGAGGAGGGGAGTTATTC. It specifies CSVGYAGDLFGGGELF.

This clonotype was picked up a small number of times. The rearrangement joins TRBV29-1 to TRBJ1-5; D gene unclear. V was clipped by 5 bases and J by 2 bases, with 10 bases between them. Germline assignment: CDR1 SQVTM and CDR2 ANQGSEA. This CDR3 is 13 amino acids long. The CDR3 sequence: CSVILRGNQPQHF. The DNA for the CDR3 is TGCAGCGTTATTTTAAGGGGCAATCAGCCCCAGCATTTT.

This clonotype was found a few times. This chain joins TRBV18 and TRBJ2-3; tentatively, D is TRBD2 (7 bases). V was trimmed by 1 base and J by 0 bases, leaving 14 bases between them. Germline values: CDR1 KGHSH, CDR2 LQKENI. This CDR3 is built from 17 residues. CDR3 DNA: TGTGCCAGCTCACCACGTTGGGGGGGCCGTAGCACAGATACGCAGTATTTT. Translating it yields CASSPRWGGRSTDTQYF.

This clonotype has at least ten counts. The rearrangement links TRBV25-1 to TRBJ2-1, with D possibly being TRBD2 (5 bases). CDR1 is MGHDK, CDR2 SYGVNS, per germline. V lost 3 bases, J lost 6 bases, and 12 bases lay in between. The CDR3 covers 14 residues. As DNA, the CDR3 is TGTGCCAGCAGTGACCCAGAAGAGGGCAATGAGCAGTTCTTC. This sequence encodes CASSDPEEGNEQFF.

The CDR3 protein is CASRTGTGGNYGYTF. The CDR3, as DNA: TGTGCCAGCAGGACCGGGACAGGGGGTAACTATGGCTACACCTTC. The chain uses TRBV2 and TRBJ1-2; 11 nucleotides agree with TRBD1. The CDR3 runs to 15 residues. The V gene's germline CDR1 is SNHLY and CDR2 FYNNEI. V was clipped by 6 bases and J by 1 base; unmatched bases: 4.

This clonotype was seen at least ten times. The chain has TRBV4-2 and TRBJ2-7, with unresolved D. CDR3 length: 16 amino acids. CDR1 and CDR2 from the germline V gene are LGHNA and YNFKEQ. The V end was cut by 1 base, the J end by 4 bases, with 17 bases between. CDR3 sequence: CASSQVHGAKPYEQYF. The CDR3 DNA is TGTGCCAGCAGCCAAGTACACGGAGCGAAACCTTACGAGCAGTACTTC.

This clonotype appeared many times. The chain recombines TRBV5-1 with TRBJ2-3; D is unclear. Germline-derived CDR1 and CDR2 are SGHRS and YFSETQ. This CDR3 comprises 14 residues. Deletions cut 0 bases from V and 3 bases from J, with 8 bases between. CDR3 region: CASSLGGETDTQYF. The CDR3 coding sequence is TGCGCCAGCAGCTTGGGAGGTGAAACAGATACGCAGTATTTT.

The chain carries TRBV9 and TRBJ2-5; 14 positions agree with TRBD2. The J call could be wrong; TRBJ2-1 is a better fit for the DNA end. This CDR3 contains 16 residues. Germline V gene lookup returns CDR1 SGDLS and CDR2 YYNGEE. CDR3 protein: CASSFRLAGGEETQFF. The CDR3 DNA follows: TGTGCCAGCAGCTTCCGACTAGCGGGGGGGGAAGAGACCCAGTTCTTC.

This clonotype has at least ten counts. CDR3 coding DNA: TGTGCCAGCACCTATGCGGCAAGCCAGCCCCAGCATTTT. This codes for CASTYAASQPQHF. The rearrangement joins TRBV12-3 or TRBV12-4 to TRBJ1-5; D not resolved. V was cut by 7 bases and J by 7 bases, with 14 bases left in between. The CDR3 has 13 amino acids.

V usage is TRBV13 and J usage is TRBJ2-5; D is uncertain. V was cut by 3 bases and J by 5 bases, with 13 bases left in between. The CDR3 is 14 amino acids. From germline, CDR1 is PRHDT and CDR2 FYEKMQ (reference sequence). The CDR3 DNA is TGTGCCAGCAGCTTTATATACAACCCGGAGACCCAGTACTTC. It specifies CASSFIYNPETQYF.

The chain joins TRBV7-2 to TRBJ1-1, with 8 bases lining up with TRBD1. With V trimmed by 3 bases and J by 0 bases, 3 bases remained unmatched. Per germline, CDR1 SGHTA and CDR2 FQGNSA. The CDR3 sequence is 15 residues long. The CDR3 DNA is TGTGCCAGCAGCTTCCAGGGGGCCATGAACACTGAAGCTTTCTTT. This gives the protein CASSFQGAMNTEAFF.

The chain has TRBV24-1 and TRBJ1-1, with a tentative D call TRBD1 (5 bases). Germline CDR1 reads KGHDR; CDR2 reads SFDVKD. The CDR3 spans 16 residues. The V gene lost 2 bases and the J gene lost 5 bases, with 17 bases spanning the gap. CDR3 loop: CATSDSSDRMGTEAFF. Written as DNA, the CDR3 is TGTGCCACCAGTGATTCCTCCGACAGAATGGGGACTGAAGCTTTCTTT.

With regard to this clonotype: Its ends do not fully match the called genes, so a read error is possible. V usage is TRBV25-1 and J usage is TRBJ1-2; D call uncertain. The CDR3 has 14 residues. Germline-derived CDR1 and CDR2 are MGHDK and SYGVNS. CDR3 residues: CAGSDLGRQSGYTF. The DNA of the CDR3 is TGTGCCGGCAGTGATCTAGGGAGGCAATCTGGCTACACCTTC.

This clonotype turned up a few times. This CDR3 is CASSWLAGDTQYF. CDR3 in DNA: TGTGCCAGCAGTTGGCTAGCGGGGGATACGCAGTATTTT. V gene TRBV6-5 combines with J gene TRBJ2-3, with 9 bases matching TRBD2. The J segment lost 6 bases and the V segment lost 4 bases, leaving 2 bases of the junction unmatched. Germline V gene data show CDR1 as MNHEY and CDR2 as SVGAGI. The CDR3 length is 13 residues.

This sequence joins TRBV5-1 and TRBJ2-5; 7 bases agree with TRBD1. Losses at the gene ends were 0 bases for V and 1 base for J; bases not matched to a gene: 6. The CDR3 contains 16 residues. CDR1 is SGHRS and CDR2 is YFSETQ in the germline V gene. Here the CDR3 reads CASSLAVTGAQETQYF. For the CDR3, the DNA is TGCGCCAGCAGCTTGGCCGTTACAGGGGCCCAAGAGACCCAGTACTTC. The full variable domain, in which reference TRBV5-1 and TRBJ2-5 provide the parts outside the CDR3, is KAGVTQTPRYLIKTRGQQVTLSCSPISGHRSVSWYQQTPGQGLQFLFEYFSETQRNKGNFPGRFSGRQFSNSRSEMNVSTLELGDSALYLCASSLAVTGAQETQYFGPGTRLLVL.

The DNA of the CDR3 is TGTGCCTGGAGTGTGACAGGGGGCTCCTACAATGAGCAGTTCTTC. This codes for CAWSVTGGSYNEQFF. J is TRBJ2-1 and V is TRBV30; 9 positions match TRBD1. J was trimmed by 0 bases and V by 0 bases; bases with no gene match: 0. Germline CDR1 and CDR2: GTSNPN and SVGIG (reference sequence). CDR3 length: 15 residues.

This chain links TRBV7-9 with TRBJ2-7, with a possible D match to TRBD2 (6 bases). Trimming pared 1 base from V and 2 bases from J, leaving 9 bases between. This CDR3 contains 14 residues. Germline loops: CDR1 SEHNR, CDR2 FQNEAQ (reference sequence). In DNA form, the CDR3 reads TGTGCCAGCAGCTTAGGATGGAGGGCCTACGAGCAGTACTTC. Translating gives CASSLGWRAYEQYF.

On this clonotype: A read error may produce the germline difference seen at one junction end. The CDR3 coding sequence is TGCGCCGGCAGCTGGAGACTAGCGGGAGCCTACAATGAGCAGTTCTTC. This gives the protein CAGSWRLAGAYNEQFF. This rearrangement joins TRBV5-1 to TRBJ2-1; 12 bases align to TRBD2. The germline V gene encodes CDR1 SGHRS and CDR2 YFSETQ. The CDR3 runs to 16 residues.

The CDR3 sequence is CSVVISGKYEQYF. CDR3 DNA: TGCAGCGTTGTGATTAGCGGGAAGTACGAGCAGTACTTC. The J gene is TRBJ2-7, the V gene TRBV29-1, with 8 bases identical to TRBD2. The V gene end was trimmed by 4 bases and the J gene end by 4 bases; junction bases not matched to a gene: 6. CDR1 is SQVTM, CDR2 ANQGSEA, per germline. The CDR3 runs 13 residues.

This clonotype has just one count. The chain combines TRBV12-3 or TRBV12-4 with TRBJ1-1, with unresolved D. V was pared by 6 bases and J by 7 bases, with 9 bases between. CDR3 length: 11 amino acids. The chain's CDR3 is CASSPLGEAFF. The CDR3 nucleotides are TGTGCCAGCAGCCCTCTGGGTGAAGCTTTCTTT.

The chain carries TRBV20-1 and TRBJ1-6, with unresolved D. V dropped 1 base and J dropped 5 bases, with 12 bases sitting between them. In germline, CDR1 is DFQATT, CDR2 SNEGSKA (reference sequence). This CDR3 has 15 residues. CDR3 in amino acids: CSARVDRGHNSPLHF. The CDR3 nucleotides read TGCAGTGCTAGAGTGGACCGAGGGCATAATTCACCCCTCCACTTT.

Only a few counts were recorded for this clonotype. J is TRBJ1-2 and V is TRBV7-2, with TRBD1 matching 7 bases. Germline CDR1 SGHTA, CDR2 FQGNSA. J gave up 2 bases and V 2 bases, and 5 bases lay outside the gene matches. The CDR3 runs to 15 residues. The chain's CDR3 is CASSLRTGPNYGYTF. The CDR3 bases are TGTGCCAGCAGCTTAAGGACAGGCCCAAACTATGGCTACACCTTC.

This clonotype was observed a few times. The CDR3 region is CASSLDAATEEFF. The CDR3, as DNA: TGTGCCAGCAGCTTAGATGCCGCAACAGAGGAGTTCTTC. The chain couples TRBV7-9 to TRBJ2-1; D is ambiguous. Between the trimmed V and J ends, which lost 1 base and 14 bases, there was a span of 15 bases. CDR1 is SEHNR, CDR2 FQNEAQ, per germline (reference sequence). The CDR3 length is 13 residues.

J is TRBJ1-2 and V is TRBV2; D uncertain. CDR3 size: 12 residues. The germline CDR1 and CDR2 sequences are SNHLY and FYNNEI. Trimming cost V 6 bases and J 4 bases, with 9 bases left between them. The CDR3 reads CASREEGYGYTF. The DNA of the CDR3 is TGTGCCAGCAGAGAGGAGGGCTATGGCTACACCTTC.

This clonotype was counted a few times. The chain carries TRBV20-1 and TRBJ1-5, with 11 bases that match TRBD1. With 1 base clipped from V and 6 bases from J, the junction kept 5 bases outside the gene matches. The CDR3 has 15 residues. CDR1 and CDR2 from the germline V gene are DFQATT and SNEGSKA (reference sequence). The CDR3 sequence is CSARGWTGGIQPQHF. As DNA, the CDR3 is TGCAGTGCTAGAGGCTGGACAGGGGGCATTCAGCCCCAGCATTTT.

On this clonotype: A junction end diverges from the germline sequence, so it may reflect a read error. The chain combines TRBV28 with TRBJ1-6, with 7 bases matching TRBD1. Germline V gene sequence: CDR1 MDHEN, CDR2 SYDVKM. This CDR3 region has 14 residues. The CDR3 DNA reads TGTGCCAGCAGAGTCGGACAGGACAATTCACCCCCCCACTTT. It yields the protein CASRVGQDNSPPHF.